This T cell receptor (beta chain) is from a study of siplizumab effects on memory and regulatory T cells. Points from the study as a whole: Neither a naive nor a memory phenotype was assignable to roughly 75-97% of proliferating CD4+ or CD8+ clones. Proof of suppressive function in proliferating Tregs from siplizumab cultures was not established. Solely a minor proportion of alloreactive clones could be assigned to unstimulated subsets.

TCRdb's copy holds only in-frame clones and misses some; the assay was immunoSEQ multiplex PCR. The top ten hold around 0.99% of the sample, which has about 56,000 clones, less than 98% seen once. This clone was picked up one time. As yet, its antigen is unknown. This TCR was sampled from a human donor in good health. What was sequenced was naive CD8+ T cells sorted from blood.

As DNA, the CDR3 is TGTGCCAGCAGCCCCGCTTTGGGGTTGAACACTGAAGCTTTCTTT. Translation gives CASSPALGLNTEAFF. V and J are TRBV7-2 and TRBJ1-1; no firm D call. The germline V gene encodes CDR1 SGHTA and CDR2 FQGNSA. This CDR3 is built from 15 residues. Trimming pared 5 bases from V and 0 bases from J, leaving 13 bases between. Using reference TRBV7-2 and TRBJ1-1 for the parts outside the CDR3, the full variable domain is GAGVSQSPSNKVTEKGKDVELRCDPISGHTALYWYRQSLGQGLEFLIYFQGNSAPDKSGLPSDRFSAERTGGSVSTLTIQRTQQEDSAVYLCASSPALGLNTEAFFGQGTRLTVV.